Described below is a single TCR beta chain sequence and its context. This record belongs to a study of cytomegalovirus exposure and HLA in healthy donors. On the study more broadly: In an earlier analysis, around 120 million unique TCR beta sequences were found from about 190 million T cells.

PCR was performed using 60 Vbeta and 13 Jbeta primers. Only in-frame clones appear in the TCRdb table, and some are missing; sequencing was by immunoSEQ multiplex PCR. The sample records 250,000 to 350,000 clones, 80% being singletons. Trimming at V came to 5 bases and at J to 4 bases, leaving 4 bases not matched to a gene. The germline gives CDR1 MNHEY, CDR2 SMNVEV (reference sequence). This CDR3 comprises 14 residues. Sequenced material: PBMCs. This sequence was found in a girl aged 2-9 years in good health and CMV-seronegative. J is TRBJ2-5 and V is TRBV27, with 10 bases matching TRBD2. This CDR3 reads CASSELAGAETQYF. CDR3 coding DNA: TGTGCCAGCAGTGAGCTAGCGGGAGCAGAGACCCAGTACTTC.